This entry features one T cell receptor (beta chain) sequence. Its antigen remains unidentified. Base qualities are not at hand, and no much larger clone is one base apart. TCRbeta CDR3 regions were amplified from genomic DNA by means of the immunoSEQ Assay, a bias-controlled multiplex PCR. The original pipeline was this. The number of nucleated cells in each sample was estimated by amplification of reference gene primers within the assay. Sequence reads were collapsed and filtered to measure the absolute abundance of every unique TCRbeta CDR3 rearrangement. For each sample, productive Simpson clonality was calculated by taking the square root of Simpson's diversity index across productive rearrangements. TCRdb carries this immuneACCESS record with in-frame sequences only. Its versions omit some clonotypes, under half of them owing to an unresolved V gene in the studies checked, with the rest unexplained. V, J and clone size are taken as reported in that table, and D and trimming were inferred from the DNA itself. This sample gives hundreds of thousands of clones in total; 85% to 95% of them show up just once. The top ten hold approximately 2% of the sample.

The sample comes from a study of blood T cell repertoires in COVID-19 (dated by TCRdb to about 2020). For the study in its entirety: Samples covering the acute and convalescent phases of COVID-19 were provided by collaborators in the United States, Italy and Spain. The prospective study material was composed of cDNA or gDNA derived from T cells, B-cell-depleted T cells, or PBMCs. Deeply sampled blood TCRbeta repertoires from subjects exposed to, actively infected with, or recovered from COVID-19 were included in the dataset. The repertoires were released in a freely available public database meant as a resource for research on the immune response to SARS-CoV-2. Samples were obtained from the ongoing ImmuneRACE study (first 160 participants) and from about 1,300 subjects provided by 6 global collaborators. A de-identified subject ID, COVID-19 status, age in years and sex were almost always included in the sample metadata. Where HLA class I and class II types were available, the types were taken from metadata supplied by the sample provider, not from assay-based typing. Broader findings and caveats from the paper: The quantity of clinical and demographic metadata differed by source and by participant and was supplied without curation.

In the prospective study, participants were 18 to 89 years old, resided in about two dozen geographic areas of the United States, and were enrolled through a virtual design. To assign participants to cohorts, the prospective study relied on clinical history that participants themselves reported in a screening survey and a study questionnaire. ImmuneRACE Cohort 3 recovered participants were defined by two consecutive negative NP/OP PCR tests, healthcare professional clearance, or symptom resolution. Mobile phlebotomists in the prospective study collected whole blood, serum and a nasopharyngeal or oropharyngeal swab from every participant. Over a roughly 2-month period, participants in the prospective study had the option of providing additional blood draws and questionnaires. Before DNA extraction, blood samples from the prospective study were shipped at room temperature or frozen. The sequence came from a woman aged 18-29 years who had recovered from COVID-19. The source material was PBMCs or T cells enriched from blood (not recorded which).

The CDR3 protein sequence reads: CASSPGVDTQYF. The nucleotide sequence is TGTGCCAGCAGCCCAGGGGTAGATACGCAGTATTTT. Recombination joined TRBV7-9 with TRBJ2-3, and TRBD1 may be the D gene, going by 6 matching bases. CDR1 and CDR2, looked up from the germline V gene (reference sequence), are SEHNR and FQNEAQ. Relative to germline, V is 5 bases shorter and J is 5 bases shorter, with 8 bases between their ends. From cysteine to phenylalanine, the CDR3 is 12 amino acids long. The entry retains the CDR3 DNA only, 36 bases that are in frame from base 1.